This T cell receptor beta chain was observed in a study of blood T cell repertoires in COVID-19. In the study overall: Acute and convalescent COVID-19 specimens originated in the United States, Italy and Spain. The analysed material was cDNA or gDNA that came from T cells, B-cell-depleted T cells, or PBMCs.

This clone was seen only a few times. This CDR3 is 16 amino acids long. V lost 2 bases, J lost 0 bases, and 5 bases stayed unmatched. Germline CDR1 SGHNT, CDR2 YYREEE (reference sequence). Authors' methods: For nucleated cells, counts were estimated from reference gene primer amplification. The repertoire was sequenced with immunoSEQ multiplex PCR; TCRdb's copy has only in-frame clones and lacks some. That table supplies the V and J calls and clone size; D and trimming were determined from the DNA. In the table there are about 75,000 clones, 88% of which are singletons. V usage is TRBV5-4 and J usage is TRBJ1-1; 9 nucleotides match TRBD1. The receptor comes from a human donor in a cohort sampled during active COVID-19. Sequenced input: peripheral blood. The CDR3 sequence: CASSFPTGGMNTEAFF. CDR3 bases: TGTGCCAGCAGCTTCCCCACAGGGGGCATGAACACTGAAGCTTTCTTT.